This T cell receptor beta chain stems from a study of molecular identifiers for immune sequencing clone quantification. This clonotype was seen repeatedly, ten times or more. TCRdb recomputed calls from the PCR reads with MiXCR, one row per CDR3 protein. In the table there are some 40,000 distinct CDR3 sequences, approximately 17% of which are singletons. Sorting selected naive CD8 T cells with a CD8+CD4-CCR7+CD45RA+ phenotype. The V gene lost 3 bases and the J gene lost 1 base, with 10 bases spanning the gap. The CDR3 loop spans 15 amino acids. Germline V gene sequence: CDR1 MDHEN, CDR2 SYDVKM. The chain joins TRBV28 to TRBJ1-5; D is uncertain. The TCR was taken from a human donor in good health. Some libraries in this study had Jurkat cell RNA spiked in. The sample was naive CD8+ T cells from blood, with Jurkat cell RNA spiked in. As to subset: FACS-sorted CD8+CD4-CCR7+CD45RA+ naive T cells. The CDR3 is CASSFTGRSNQPQHF. The CDR3 DNA is TGTGCCAGCAGTTTTACCGGGAGGAGCAATCAGCCCCAGCATTTT. Supplemented by reference TRBV28 and TRBJ1-5, the full variable domain reads DVKVTQSSRYLVKRTGEKVFLECVQDMDHENMFWYRQDPGLGLRLIYFSYDVKMKEKGDIPEGYSVSREKKERFSLILESASTNQTSMYLCASSFTGRSNQPQHFGDGTRLSIL.